These 14 T cell receptor beta chains share one sample of origin, sequenced in a study of blood T cells in healthy people across ages. Next came a second PCR, run for about 7 to 12 cycles, which used a sample-barcoded 5' primer along with a J-beta primer mix. TCRdb ran MiXCR on the 5' RACE reads and lists one entry per CDR3 protein. The data contain approximately 880,000 distinct CDR3 sequences, roughly 52% of them seen just once; the ten biggest clones take up around an eighth. Sequencing was performed on blood. The receptors here all came from a man under 40 in good health.

This chain uses TRBV28 with TRBJ2-1; 9 positions agree with TRBD1. The CDR3 covers 16 residues. Germline lookup yields CDR1 MDHEN and CDR2 SYDVKM. Unmatched junction bases numbered 11, after V lost 7 bases and J lost 4 bases. The CDR3 here is CASNPTTGGVYNEQFF. CDR3 DNA: TGTGCCAGCAATCCGACAACAGGGGGCGTTTACAATGAGCAGTTCTTC.

This clonotype was seen a few times. The chain joins TRBV28 to TRBJ1-6; D is uncertain. Germline values: CDR1 MDHEN, CDR2 SYDVKM. The CDR3 spans 15 residues. The V gene lost 6 bases and the J gene lost 10 bases, with 19 bases spanning the gap. The CDR3: CASRNDYSRFSPLHF. The CDR3 DNA follows: TGTGCCAGCAGGAATGACTACAGTAGGTTCTCACCCCTCCACTTT.

This clonotype was observed a handful of times. The rearrangement links TRBV7-8 to TRBJ1-6; D is ambiguous. Germline lookup yields CDR1 SGHVS and CDR2 FQNEAQ. The CDR3 runs to 14 residues. The V end was cut by 8 bases, the J end by 7 bases, with 15 bases between. CDR3 coding DNA: TGTGCCAGCGGTGGACCTGAATGGAATTCACCCCTCCACTTT. It specifies CASGGPEWNSPLHF.

This sequence joins TRBV28 and TRBJ1-5; D perhaps matches TRBD1 (5 bases). V lost 7 bases and J lost 3, with 16 bases in between. Per germline, CDR1 MDHEN and CDR2 SYDVKM. This CDR3 has 15 residues. The CDR3 sequence: CASTPEGRNNQPQHF. CDR3 sequence (DNA): TGTGCCAGCACCCCGGAGGGACGGAACAATCAGCCCCAGCATTTT.

J is TRBJ2-7 and V is TRBV6-2 or TRBV6-3; 10 bases fit TRBD2. The DNA end favors TRBJ2-5, so the J call may be wrong. In germline, CDR1 is MNHEY, CDR2 SVGEGT. The CDR3 covers 15 residues. The CDR3 nucleotides read TGTGCCAGCAGTTTGGAGCGGGGGGGCAGCGAGACCCAGTACTTC. Residues: CASSLERGGSETQYF.

Points on this clonotype: This clone may be a read error of a much larger clone one base away. The chain carries TRBV4-1 and TRBJ1-5; D unresolved. The germline V gene encodes CDR1 MGHRA and CDR2 YSYEKL. The CDR3 is 15 residues long. DNA of the CDR3: TGCGCCAGCAGCCAAGATGGAGGCTTCAATCAGTCCCAGCATTTT. Residues: CASSQDGGFNQSQHF.

The chain has TRBV30 and TRBJ1-5, with unresolved D. The CDR3 spans 13 residues. Between the trimmed V and J ends, which lost 3 bases and 3 bases, there was a span of 9 bases. CDR1 is GTSNPN and CDR2 is SVGIG in the germline V gene (reference sequence). For the CDR3, the DNA is TGTGCCTGGAGCGAAGGGTACAATCAGCCCCAGCATTTT. Amino acids: CAWSEGYNQPQHF. The variable domain in full, with the rest retrieved from reference TRBV30 and TRBJ1-5, is SQTIHQWPATLVQPVGSPLSLECTVEGTSNPNLYWYRQAAGRGLQLLFYSVGIGQISSEVPQNLSASRPQDRQFILSSKKLLLSDSGFYLCAWSEGYNQPQHFGDGTRLSIL.

The chain recombines TRBV7-9 with TRBJ1-5, with D possibly TRBD1 on 6 matching bases. The germline CDR1 and CDR2 sequences are SEHNR and FQNEAQ (reference sequence). Trimming cost V 5 bases and J 3 bases, with 14 bases left between them. This CDR3 is built from 15 residues. CDR3 protein: CASSAQGNDNQPQHF. CDR3 nucleotide sequence: TGTGCCAGCAGCGCTCAGGGGAATGACAATCAGCCCCAGCATTTT. Combining the CDR3 with reference TRBV7-9 and TRBJ1-5 gives the whole variable domain DTGVSQNPRHKITKRGQNVTFRCDPISEHNRLYWYRQTLGQGPEFLTYFQNEAQLEKSRLLSDRFSAERPKGSFSTLEIQRTEQGDSAMYLCASSAQGNDNQPQHFGDGTRLSIL.

This clonotype came up a few times. V usage is TRBV7-9 and J usage is TRBJ1-1; D is unresolved. V was trimmed by 2 bases and J by 3 bases, leaving 10 bases between them. There are 14 residues in the CDR3. Germline V gene data show CDR1 as SEHNR and CDR2 as FQNEAQ (reference sequence). CDR3 DNA sequence: TGTGCCAGCAGCTTATCGTACGGAGACACTGAAGCTTTCTTT. It yields the protein CASSLSYGDTEAFF.

V usage is TRBV9 and J usage is TRBJ2-3; weak D call: TRBD2 (6 bases). Between the trimmed V and J ends, which lost 3 bases and 5 bases, there was a span of 13 bases. Germline values: CDR1 SGDLS, CDR2 YYNGEE. The CDR3 loop spans 14 amino acids. CDR3 DNA sequence: TGTGCCAGCAGCGGGAGGGGCGGTGGAGATACGCAGTATTTT. This translates into CASSGRGGGDTQYF.

This chain connects TRBV11-2 to TRBJ2-3; 9 bases fit TRBD2. The CDR3 sequence is 15 residues long. Trimming cost V 3 bases and J 4 bases; bases outside gene matches: 5. Germline V gene lookup returns CDR1 SGHAT and CDR2 FQNNGV. Written as DNA, the CDR3 is TGTGCCAGCAGCTTGGGGACTAGCCCCGCAGATACGCAGTATTTT. It is translated as CASSLGTSPADTQYF.

This chain joins TRBV7-6 and TRBJ2-7; no clear D gene. The CDR3 is 13 amino acids. Looked up from germline, CDR1 is SGHVS and CDR2 is FNYEAQ. Trimming stripped 5 bases from V and 3 bases from J, with 11 bases between. The DNA of the CDR3 is TGTGCCAGCAGCCAAGGGCGGTACTACGAGCAGTACTTC. Protein: CASSQGRYYEQYF.

As regards this clonotype: One junction end does not reproduce the germline sequence, and a read error may be involved. The chain joins TRBV29-1 to TRBJ2-3; TRBD1 is a possible D gene (5 bases). Per the germline V gene, CDR1 is SQVTM and CDR2 is ANQGSEA. The CDR3 spans 12 residues. The CDR3 reads CSGEGDTDTQYF. CDR3 DNA sequence: TGCAGCGGTGAAGGGGACACAGATACGCAGTATTTT.

The chain uses TRBV4-1 and TRBJ2-5, with 8 bases that match TRBD2. Germline V gives CDR1 MGHRA, CDR2 YSYEKL. Trimming cost V 1 base and J 2 bases; bases outside gene matches: 9. This CDR3 comprises 17 residues. CDR3 amino acids: CASSQVKAIAGQETQYF. In DNA, the CDR3 is TGCGCCAGCAGCCAAGTTAAGGCTATAGCGGGGCAAGAGACCCAGTACTTC.